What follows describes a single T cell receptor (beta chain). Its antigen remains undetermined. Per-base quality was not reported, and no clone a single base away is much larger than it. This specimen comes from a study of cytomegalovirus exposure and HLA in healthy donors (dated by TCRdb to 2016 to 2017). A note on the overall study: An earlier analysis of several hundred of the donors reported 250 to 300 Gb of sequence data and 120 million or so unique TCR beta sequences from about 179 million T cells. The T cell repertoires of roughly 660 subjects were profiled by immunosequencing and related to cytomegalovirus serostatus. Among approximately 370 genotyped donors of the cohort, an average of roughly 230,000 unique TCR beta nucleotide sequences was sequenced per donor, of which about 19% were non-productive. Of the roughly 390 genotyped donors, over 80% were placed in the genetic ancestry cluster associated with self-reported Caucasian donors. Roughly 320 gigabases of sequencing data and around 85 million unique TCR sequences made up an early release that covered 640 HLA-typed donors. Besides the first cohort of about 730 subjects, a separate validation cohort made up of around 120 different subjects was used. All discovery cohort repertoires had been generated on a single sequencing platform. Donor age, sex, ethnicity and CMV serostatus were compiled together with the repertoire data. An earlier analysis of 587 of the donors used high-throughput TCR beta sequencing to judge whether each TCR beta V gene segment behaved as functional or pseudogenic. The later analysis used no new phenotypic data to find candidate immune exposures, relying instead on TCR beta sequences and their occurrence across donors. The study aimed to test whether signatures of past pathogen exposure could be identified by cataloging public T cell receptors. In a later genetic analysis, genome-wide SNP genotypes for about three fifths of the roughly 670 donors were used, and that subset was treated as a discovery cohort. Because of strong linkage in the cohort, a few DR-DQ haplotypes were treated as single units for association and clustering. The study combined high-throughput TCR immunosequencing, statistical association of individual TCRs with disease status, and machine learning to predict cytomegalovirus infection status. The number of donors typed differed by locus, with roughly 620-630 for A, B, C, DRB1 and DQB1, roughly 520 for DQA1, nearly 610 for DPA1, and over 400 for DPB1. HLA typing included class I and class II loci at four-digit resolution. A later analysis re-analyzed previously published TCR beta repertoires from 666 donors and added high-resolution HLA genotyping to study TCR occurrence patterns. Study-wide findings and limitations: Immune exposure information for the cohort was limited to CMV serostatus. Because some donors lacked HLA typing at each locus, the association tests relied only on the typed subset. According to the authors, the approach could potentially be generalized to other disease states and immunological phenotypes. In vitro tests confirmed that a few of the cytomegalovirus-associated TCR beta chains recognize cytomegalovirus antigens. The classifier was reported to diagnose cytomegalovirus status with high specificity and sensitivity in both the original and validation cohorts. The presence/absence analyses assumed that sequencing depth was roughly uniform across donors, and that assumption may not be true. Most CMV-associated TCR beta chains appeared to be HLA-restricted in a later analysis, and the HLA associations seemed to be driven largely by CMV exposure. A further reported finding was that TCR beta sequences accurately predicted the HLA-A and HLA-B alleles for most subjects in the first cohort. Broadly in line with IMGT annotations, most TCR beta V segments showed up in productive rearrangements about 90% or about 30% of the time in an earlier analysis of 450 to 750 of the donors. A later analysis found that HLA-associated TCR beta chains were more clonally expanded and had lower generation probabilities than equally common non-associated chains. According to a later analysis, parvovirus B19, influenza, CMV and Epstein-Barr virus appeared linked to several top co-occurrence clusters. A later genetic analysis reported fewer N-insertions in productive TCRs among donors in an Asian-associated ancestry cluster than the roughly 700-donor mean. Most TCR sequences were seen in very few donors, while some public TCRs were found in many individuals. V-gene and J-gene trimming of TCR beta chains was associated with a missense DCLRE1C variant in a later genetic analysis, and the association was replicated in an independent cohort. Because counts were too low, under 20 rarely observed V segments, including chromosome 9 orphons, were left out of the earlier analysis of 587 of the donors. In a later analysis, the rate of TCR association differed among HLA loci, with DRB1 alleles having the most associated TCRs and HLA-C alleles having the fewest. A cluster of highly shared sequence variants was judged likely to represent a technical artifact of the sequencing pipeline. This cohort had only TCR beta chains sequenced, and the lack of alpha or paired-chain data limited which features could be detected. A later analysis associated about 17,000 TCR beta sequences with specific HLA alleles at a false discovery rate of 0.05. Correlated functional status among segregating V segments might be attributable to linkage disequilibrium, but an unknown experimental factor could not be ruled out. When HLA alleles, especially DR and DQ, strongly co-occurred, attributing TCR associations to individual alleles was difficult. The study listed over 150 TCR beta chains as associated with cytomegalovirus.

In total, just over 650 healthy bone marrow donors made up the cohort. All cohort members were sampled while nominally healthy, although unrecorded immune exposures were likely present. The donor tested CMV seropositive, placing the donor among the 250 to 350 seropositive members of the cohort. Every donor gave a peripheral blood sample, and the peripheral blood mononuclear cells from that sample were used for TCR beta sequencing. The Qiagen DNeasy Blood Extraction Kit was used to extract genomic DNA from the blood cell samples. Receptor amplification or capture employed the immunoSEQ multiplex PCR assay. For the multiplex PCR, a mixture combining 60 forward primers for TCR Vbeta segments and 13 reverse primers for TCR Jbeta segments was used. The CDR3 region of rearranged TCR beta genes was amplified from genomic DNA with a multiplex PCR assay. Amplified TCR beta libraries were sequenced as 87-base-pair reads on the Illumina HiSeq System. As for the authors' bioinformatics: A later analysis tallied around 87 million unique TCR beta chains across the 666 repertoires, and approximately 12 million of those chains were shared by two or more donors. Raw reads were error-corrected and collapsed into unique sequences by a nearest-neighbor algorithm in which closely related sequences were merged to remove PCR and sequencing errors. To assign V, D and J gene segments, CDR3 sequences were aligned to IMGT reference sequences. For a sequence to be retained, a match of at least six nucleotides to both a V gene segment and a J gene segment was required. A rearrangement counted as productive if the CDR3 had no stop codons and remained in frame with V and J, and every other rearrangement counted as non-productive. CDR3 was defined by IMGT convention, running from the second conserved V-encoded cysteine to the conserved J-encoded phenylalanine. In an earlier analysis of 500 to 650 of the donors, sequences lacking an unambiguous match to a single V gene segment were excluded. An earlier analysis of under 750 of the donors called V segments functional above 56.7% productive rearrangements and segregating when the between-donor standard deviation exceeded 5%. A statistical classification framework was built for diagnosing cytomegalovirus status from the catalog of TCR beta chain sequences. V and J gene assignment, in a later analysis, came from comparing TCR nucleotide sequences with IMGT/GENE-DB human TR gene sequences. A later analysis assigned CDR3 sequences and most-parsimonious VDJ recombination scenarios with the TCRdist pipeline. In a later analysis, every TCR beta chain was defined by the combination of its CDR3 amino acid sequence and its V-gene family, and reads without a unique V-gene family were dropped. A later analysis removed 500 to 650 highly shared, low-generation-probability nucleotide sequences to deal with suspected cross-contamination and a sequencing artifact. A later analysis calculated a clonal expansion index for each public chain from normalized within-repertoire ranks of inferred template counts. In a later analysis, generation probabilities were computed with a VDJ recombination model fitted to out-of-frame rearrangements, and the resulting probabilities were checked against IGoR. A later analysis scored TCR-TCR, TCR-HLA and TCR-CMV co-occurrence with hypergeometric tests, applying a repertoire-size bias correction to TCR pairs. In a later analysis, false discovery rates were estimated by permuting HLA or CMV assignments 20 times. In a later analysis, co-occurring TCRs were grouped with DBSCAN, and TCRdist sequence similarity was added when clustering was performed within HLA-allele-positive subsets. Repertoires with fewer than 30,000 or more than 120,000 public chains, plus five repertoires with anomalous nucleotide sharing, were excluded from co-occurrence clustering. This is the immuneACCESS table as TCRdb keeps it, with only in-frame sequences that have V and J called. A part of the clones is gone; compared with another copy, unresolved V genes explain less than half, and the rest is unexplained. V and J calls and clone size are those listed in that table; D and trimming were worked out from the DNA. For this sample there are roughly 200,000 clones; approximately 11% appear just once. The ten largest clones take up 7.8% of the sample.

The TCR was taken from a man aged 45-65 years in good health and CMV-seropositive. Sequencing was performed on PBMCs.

CDR3 sequence: CASSYSDRAYTQYF. The sequence in DNA is TGTGCCAGCAGTTACTCCGACAGGGCATATACGCAGTATTTT. The rearranged segments are TRBV6-5 and TRBJ2-3; 7 junctional bases match TRBD1. From its cysteine to its phenylalanine, the CDR3 spans 14 amino acids. Just CDR3 DNA is preserved here, 42 bases in frame from base 1. After removal of 0 bases from V and 7 bases from J, the junction retains 4 bases not matched to a gene. The germline V gene yields MNHEY for CDR1 and SVGAGI for CDR2.